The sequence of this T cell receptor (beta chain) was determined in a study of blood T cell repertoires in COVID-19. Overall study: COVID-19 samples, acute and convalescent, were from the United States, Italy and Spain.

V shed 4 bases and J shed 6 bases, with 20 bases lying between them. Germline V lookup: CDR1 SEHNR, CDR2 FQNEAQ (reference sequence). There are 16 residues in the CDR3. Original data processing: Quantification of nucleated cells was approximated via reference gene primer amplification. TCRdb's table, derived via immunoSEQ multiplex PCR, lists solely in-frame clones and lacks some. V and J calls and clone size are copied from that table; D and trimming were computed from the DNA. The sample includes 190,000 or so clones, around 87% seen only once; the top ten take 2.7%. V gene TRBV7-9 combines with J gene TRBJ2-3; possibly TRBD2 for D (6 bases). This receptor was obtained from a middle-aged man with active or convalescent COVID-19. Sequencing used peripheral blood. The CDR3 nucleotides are TGTGCCAGCAGCTCACCTCTAGGCGGGGAATGGGATACGCAGTATTTT. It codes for CASSSPLGGEWDTQYF.